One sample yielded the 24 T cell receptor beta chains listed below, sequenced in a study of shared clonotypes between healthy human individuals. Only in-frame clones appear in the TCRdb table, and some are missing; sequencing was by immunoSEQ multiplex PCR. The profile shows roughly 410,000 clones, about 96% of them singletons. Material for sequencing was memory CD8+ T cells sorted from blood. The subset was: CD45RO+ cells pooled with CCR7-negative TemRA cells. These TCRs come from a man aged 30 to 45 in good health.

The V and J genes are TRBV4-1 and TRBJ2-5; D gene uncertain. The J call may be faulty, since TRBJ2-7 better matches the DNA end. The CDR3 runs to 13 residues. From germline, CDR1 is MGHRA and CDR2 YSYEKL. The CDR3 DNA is TGCGCCAGCAGCCAAGATAATAGAGACGAGCAGTACTTC. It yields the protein CASSQDNRDEQYF.

Written as DNA, the CDR3 is TGTGCCAGCAGCTCCGCCTCCCGCGGGAGAGACAATGAGCAGTTCTTC. It translates to CASSSASRGRDNEQFF. The V call is TRBV13, the J call TRBJ2-1; 7 bases are a match to TRBD2. The germline CDR1 and CDR2 sequences are PRHDT and FYEKMQ (reference sequence). The V gene end was trimmed by 4 bases and the J gene end by 5 bases; junction bases not matched to a gene: 11. CDR3 length: 16 residues.

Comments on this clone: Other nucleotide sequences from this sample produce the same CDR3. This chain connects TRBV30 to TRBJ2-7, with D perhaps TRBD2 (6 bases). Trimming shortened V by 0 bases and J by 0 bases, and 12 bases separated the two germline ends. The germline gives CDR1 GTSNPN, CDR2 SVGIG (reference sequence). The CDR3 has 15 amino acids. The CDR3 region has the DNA TGTGCCTGGAGTGTACTTGGGGGGAGCTCCTACGAGCAGTACTTC. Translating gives CAWSVLGGSSYEQYF.

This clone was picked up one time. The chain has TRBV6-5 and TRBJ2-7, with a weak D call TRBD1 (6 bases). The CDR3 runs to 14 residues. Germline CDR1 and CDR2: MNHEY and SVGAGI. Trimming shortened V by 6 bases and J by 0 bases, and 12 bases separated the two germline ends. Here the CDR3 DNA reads TGTGCCAGCAGCGCTAGGGGGAGCTCCTACGAGCAGTACTTC. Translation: CASSARGSSYEQYF.

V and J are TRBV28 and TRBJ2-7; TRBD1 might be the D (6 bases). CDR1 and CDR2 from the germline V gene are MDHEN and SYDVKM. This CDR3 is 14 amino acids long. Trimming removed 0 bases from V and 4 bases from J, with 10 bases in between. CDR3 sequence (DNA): TGTGCCAGCAGTTTATGGGGGGCTGCGTACGAGCAGTACTTC. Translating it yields CASSLWGAAYEQYF.

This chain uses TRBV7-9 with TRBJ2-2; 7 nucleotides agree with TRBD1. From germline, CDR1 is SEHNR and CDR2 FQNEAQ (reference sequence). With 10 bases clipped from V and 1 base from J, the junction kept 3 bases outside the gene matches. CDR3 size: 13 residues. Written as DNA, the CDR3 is TGTGCCATCACAGGGGAGAACACCGGGGAGCTGTTTTTT. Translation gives CAITGENTGELFF.

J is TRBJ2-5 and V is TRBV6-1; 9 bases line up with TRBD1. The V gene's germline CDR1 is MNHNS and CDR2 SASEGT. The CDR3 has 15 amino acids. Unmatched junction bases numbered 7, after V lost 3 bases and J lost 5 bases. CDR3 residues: CASSEGQGDRETQYF. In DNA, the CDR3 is TGTGCCAGCAGTGAGGGACAGGGCGATCGGGAGACCCAGTACTTC.

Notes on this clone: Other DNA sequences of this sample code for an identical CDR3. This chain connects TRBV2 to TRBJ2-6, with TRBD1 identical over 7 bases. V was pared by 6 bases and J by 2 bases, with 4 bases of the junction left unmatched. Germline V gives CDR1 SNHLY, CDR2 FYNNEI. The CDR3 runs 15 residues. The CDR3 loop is CASSEQGAGANVLTF. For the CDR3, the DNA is TGTGCCAGCAGCGAGCAGGGGGCTGGGGCCAACGTCCTGACTTTC.

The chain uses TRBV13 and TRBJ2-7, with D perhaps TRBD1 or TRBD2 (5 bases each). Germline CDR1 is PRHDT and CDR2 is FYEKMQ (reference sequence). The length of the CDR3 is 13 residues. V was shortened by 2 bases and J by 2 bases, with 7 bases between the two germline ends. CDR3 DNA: TGTGCCAGCAGCTTATTGGGACCCTACGAGCAGTACTTC. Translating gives CASSLLGPYEQYF.

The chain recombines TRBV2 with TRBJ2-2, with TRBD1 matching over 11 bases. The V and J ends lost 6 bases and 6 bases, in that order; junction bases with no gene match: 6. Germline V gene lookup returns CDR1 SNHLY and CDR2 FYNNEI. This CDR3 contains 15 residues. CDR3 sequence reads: CASSPRTGGAGELFF. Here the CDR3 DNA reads TGTGCCAGCAGCCCCAGGACAGGGGGCGCCGGGGAGCTGTTTTTT.

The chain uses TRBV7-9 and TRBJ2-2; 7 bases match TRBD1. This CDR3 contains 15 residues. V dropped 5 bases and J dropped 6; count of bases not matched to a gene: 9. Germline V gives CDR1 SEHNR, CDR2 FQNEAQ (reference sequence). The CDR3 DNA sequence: TGTGCCAGCAGCCCCGGACAGGTCGGGTCCGGGGAGCTGTTTTTT. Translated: CASSPGQVGSGELFF. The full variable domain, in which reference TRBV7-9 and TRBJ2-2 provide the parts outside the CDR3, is DTGVSQNPRHKITKRGQNVTFRCDPISEHNRLYWYRQTLGQGPEFLTYFQNEAQLEKSRLLSDRFSAERPKGSFSTLEIQRTEQGDSAMYLCASSPGQVGSGELFFGEGSRLTVL.

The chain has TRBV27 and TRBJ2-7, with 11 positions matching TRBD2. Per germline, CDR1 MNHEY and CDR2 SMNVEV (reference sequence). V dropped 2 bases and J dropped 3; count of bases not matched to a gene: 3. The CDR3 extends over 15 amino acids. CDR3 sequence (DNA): TGTGCCAGCAGTTTAGGGACTAGCGGCCTCTACGAGCAGTACTTC. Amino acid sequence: CASSLGTSGLYEQYF.

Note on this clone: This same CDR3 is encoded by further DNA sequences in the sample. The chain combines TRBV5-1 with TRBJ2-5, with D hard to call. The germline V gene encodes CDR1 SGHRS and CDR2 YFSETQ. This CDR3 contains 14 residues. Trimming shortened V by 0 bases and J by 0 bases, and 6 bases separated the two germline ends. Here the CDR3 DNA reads TGCGCCAGCAGCTTGGGTGGAGACCAAGAGACCCAGTACTTC. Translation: CASSLGGDQETQYF.

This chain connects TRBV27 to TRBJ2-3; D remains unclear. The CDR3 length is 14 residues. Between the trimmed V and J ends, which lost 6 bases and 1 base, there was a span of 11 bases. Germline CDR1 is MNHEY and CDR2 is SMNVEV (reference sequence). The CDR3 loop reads CASRISSGTDTQYF. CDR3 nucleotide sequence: TGTGCCAGCAGGATTAGTAGTGGCACAGATACGCAGTATTTT.

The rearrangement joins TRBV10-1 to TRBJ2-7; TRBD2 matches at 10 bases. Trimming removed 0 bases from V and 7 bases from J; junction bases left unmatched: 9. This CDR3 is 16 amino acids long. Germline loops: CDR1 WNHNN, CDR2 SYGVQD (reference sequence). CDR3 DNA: TGCGCCAGCAGTGAGTCGAGGCTAGCGGGAGTAAGGGAGCAGTACTTC. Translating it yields CASSESRLAGVREQYF.

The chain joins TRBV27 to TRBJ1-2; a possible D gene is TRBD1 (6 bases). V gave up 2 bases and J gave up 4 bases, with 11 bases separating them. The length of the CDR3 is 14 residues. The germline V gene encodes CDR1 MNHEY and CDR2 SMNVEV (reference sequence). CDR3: CASSLGGRGYGYTF. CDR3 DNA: TGTGCCAGCAGTTTAGGTGGCAGGGGCTATGGCTACACCTTC.

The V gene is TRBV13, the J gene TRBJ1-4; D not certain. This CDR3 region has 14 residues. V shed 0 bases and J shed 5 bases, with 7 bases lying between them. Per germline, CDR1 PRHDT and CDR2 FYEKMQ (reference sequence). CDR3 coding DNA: TGTGCCAGCAGCTTAGGGTTAGGGAATGAAAAACTGTTTTTT. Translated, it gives CASSLGLGNEKLFF.

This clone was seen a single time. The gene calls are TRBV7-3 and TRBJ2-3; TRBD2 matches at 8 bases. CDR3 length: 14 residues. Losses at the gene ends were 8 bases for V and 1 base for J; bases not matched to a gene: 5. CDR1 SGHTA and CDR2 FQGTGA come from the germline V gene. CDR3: CASRRAGGTDTQYF. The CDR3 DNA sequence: TGTGCCAGCCGCAGAGCGGGAGGCACAGATACGCAGTATTTT.

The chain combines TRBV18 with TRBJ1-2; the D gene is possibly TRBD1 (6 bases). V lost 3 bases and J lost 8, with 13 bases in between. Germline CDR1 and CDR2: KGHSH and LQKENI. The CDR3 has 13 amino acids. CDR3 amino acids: CASSPVAGVGYTF. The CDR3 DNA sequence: TGTGCCAGCTCACCCGTGGCAGGGGTAGGCTACACCTTC.

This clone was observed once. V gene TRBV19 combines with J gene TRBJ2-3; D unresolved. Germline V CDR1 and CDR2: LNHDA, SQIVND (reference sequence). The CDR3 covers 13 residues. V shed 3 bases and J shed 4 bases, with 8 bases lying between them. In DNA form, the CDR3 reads TGTGCCAGTAGTATGCAGTCCGCAGATACGCAGTATTTT. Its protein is CASSMQSADTQYF.

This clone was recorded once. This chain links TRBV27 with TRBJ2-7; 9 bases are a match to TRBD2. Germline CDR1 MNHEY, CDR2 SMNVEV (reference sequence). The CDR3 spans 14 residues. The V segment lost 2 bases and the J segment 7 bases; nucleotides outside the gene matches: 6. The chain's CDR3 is CASSLLTSGGEQYF. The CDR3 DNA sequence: TGTGCCAGCAGTTTACTGACTAGCGGAGGTGAGCAGTACTTC.

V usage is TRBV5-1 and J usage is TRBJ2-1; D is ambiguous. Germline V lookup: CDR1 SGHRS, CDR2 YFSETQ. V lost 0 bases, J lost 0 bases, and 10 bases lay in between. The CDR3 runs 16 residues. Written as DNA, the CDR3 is TGCGCCAGCAGCTTGGGGTGGCAGAGCTCCTACAATGAGCAGTTCTTC. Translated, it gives CASSLGWQSSYNEQFF.

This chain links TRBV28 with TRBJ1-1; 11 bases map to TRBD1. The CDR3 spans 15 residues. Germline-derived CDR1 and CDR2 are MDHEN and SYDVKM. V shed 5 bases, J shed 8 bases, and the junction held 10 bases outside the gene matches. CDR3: CASSPPGQGATEAFF. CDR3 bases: TGTGCCAGCAGTCCTCCCGGACAGGGGGCGACGGAAGCTTTCTTT.

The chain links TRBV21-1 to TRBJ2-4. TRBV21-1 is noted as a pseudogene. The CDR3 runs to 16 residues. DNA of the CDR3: TGTGCCAGCAGCAACTCCCAAAGGCTGGCCAAAAACATTCAGTACTTC. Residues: CASSNSQRLAKNIQYF.